The present entry profiles one T cell receptor beta chain with its context. Donation came from healthy Caucasian individuals in Russia who were aged about 6 to 90. Deletions cut 4 bases from V and 2 bases from J, with 10 bases between. Germline loops: CDR1 GTSNPN, CDR2 SVGIG (reference sequence). The CDR3 consists of 13 residues. Through a sample-barcoded 5' primer and a J-beta primer mix, a second PCR was run for roughly 7 to 11 cycles. No fewer than 3 million CDR3-containing paired-end reads came from each sample. TCRdb processed the 5' RACE reads anew with MiXCR; each CDR3 protein has one entry. There are about a million distinct CDR3 sequences in the sample; around 48% occur only once, and around an eighth lies in the top ten. This entry is derived from a study of blood T cells in healthy people across ages.

The chain combines TRBV30 with TRBJ2-3; D unclear. The material sequenced was blood. The source is a man younger than 40 in good health. The DNA of the CDR3 is TGTGCCTGGATTGCGGAGAACACAGATACGCAGTATTTT. The encoded protein is CAWIAENTDTQYF. Based on the CDR3 plus reference TRBV30 and TRBJ2-3, the full variable domain is SQTIHQWPATLVQPVGSPLSLECTVEGTSNPNLYWYRQAAGRGLQLLFYSVGIGQISSEVPQNLSASRPQDRQFILSSKKLLLSDSGFYLCAWIAENTDTQYFGPGTRLTVL.